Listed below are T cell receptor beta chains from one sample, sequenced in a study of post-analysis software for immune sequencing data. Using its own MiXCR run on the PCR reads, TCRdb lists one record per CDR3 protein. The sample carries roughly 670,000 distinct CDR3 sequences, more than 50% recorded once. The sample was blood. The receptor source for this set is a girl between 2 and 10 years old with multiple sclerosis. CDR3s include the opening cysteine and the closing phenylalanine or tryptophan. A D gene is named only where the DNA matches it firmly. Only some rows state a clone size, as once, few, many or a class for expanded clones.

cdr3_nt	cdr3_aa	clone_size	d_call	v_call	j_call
TGTGCCAGCAGCTTAAAGGGGGATGAAAAACTGTTTTTT	CASSLKGDEKLFF	many	.	TRBV7-2	TRBJ1-4
TGCGCCAGCAGCTGGATTTGGACAGCTGGCACAGATACGCAGTATTTT	CASSWIWTAGTDTQYF	.	.	TRBV5-1	TRBJ2-3
TGCAGCGTTGTTGTTATGAACACTGAAGCTTTCTTT	CSVVVMNTEAFF	.	.	TRBV29-1	TRBJ1-1
TGTGCCAGCAGCAAGGGACAGGATTTAAAAGAGACCCAGTACTTC	CASSKGQDLKETQYF	.	TRBD1	TRBV7-9	TRBJ2-5
TGTGCCAGCAGGCCAGGGGAAAACTACGAGCAGTACTTC	CASRPGENYEQYF	.	.	TRBV6-1	TRBJ2-7
TGCGCCAGCAGCTCAACGGGTGGGGACCGCAGGGGAAGAGATACGCAGTATTTT	CASSSTGGDRRGRDTQYF	.	.	TRBV5-1	TRBJ2-3
TGTGCCAGCAGCTTGGGTATAGCGGGAGGGATCGAGCAGTACTTC	CASSLGIAGGIEQYF	.	TRBD2	TRBV5-5	TRBJ2-7
TGTGCCAGCAGCTTAAATGGAGGGAACCTGAACTATGGCTACACCTTC	CASSLNGGNLNYGYTF	.	.	TRBV5-4	TRBJ1-2
TGCAGTGCTAGAAGGCGGACCTATGGCTACACCTTC	CSARRRTYGYTF	few	.	TRBV20-1	TRBJ1-2
TGTGCCAGCAGCGCACGGAGATCACCCCTCCACTTT	CASSARRSPLHF	.	.	TRBV12-3/TRBV12-4	TRBJ1-6
TGTGCCAGCAGTTTTGAGGGGAGTTCCTACAATGAGCAGTTCTTC	CASSFEGSSYNEQFF	.	.	TRBV7-2	TRBJ2-1
TGCGCCAGCAGCTTGGGGGACTTAGAGACCCAGTACTTC	CASSLGDLETQYF	.	.	TRBV5-1	TRBJ2-5
TGCAGCGTTGAACGAGGGGGACCGGAGACCCAGTACTTC	CSVERGGPETQYF	few	.	TRBV29-1	TRBJ2-5
TGTGCCAGCAGTTTACGGGCGGGAGGGCCGTCCTACGAGCAGTACTTC	CASSLRAGGPSYEQYF	.	TRBD2	TRBV12-3/TRBV12-4	TRBJ2-7
TGCAGTGCTAGCGAGAAAAACATTCAGTACTTC	CSASEKNIQYF	.	.	TRBV20-1	TRBJ2-4
TGTGCCAGCGGACGGGTAGTCCCGGGGGCTAATGAAAAACTGTTTTTT	CASGRVVPGANEKLFF	.	.	TRBV6-5	TRBJ1-4
TGTGCCAGCAGTTTCGGGTTCAGCAATGAGCAGTTCTTC	CASSFGFSNEQFF	.	.	TRBV12-3/TRBV12-4	TRBJ2-1
TGCAGCGTTGAAAAAGGTTCAGGGCTTTGGGAGACCCAGTACTTC	CSVEKGSGLWETQYF	once	.	TRBV29-1	TRBJ2-5
TGTGCCAGCAGCCTATGGACCGGGGCGCACACCGGGGAGCTGTTTTTT	CASSLWTGAHTGELFF	.	.	TRBV27	TRBJ2-2
TGTGCCATCAGTCCTTCCCCCTTGAACACTGAAGCTTTCTTT	CAISPSPLNTEAFF	.	.	TRBV10-3	TRBJ1-1
TGTGCCAGCAGCGGACTAGCGGGGGGCCAGACACAGACCCAGTACTTC	CASSGLAGGQTQTQYF	once	TRBD2	TRBV6-6	TRBJ2-5
TGTGCCACCAGTGGTTGGTCCTACGAGCAGTACTTC	CATSGWSYEQYF	few	.	TRBV24-1	TRBJ2-7
TGTGCCAGCAGTACGACTACCGAAGAGACCCAGTACTTC	CASSTTTEETQYF	few	.	TRBV6-2/TRBV6-3	TRBJ2-5
TGTGCCAGCAGCTCCCCCCGCGGAGCCAAAAACATTCAGTACTTC	CASSSPRGAKNIQYF	.	.	TRBV11-2	TRBJ2-4
TGTGCCAGCAGCGTAGAAAGTCTGACCAATGAGCAGTTCTTC	CASSVESLTNEQFF	.	.	TRBV9	TRBJ2-1
TGCAGCGTTTTGGGACTAGGTTATGAGCAGTTCTTC	CSVLGLGYEQFF	.	TRBD2	TRBV29-1	TRBJ2-1
TGCGCCAGCAGTTTACTTCAGGGAACCTACGAGCAGTACTTC	CASSLLQGTYEQYF	.	.	TRBV5-1	TRBJ2-7
TGCAGTGCGTCACTAGCGGGAGTAAGTAATGAGCAGTTCTTC	CSASLAGVSNEQFF	.	TRBD2	TRBV20-1	TRBJ2-1